The entry that follows covers one T cell receptor (beta chain) sequence. The antigen is unknown. Germline V gene lookup returns CDR1 MNHGY and CDR2 SAAAGT. There are 13 residues in the CDR3. Trimming took off 10 bases at V and 5 bases at J, with 17 bases between the two ends. Produced via immunoSEQ multiplex PCR; TCRdb's table is partial and in-frame only. The data hold some 7,000 clones, with around 23% observed a single time. The sample comes from a study of T cells in localized non-small cell lung cancer. Study-level results: Overall survival was longer when the density of T cells in the blood was higher. Uninvolved adjacent lung, not tumor, had the highest T cell clonality. Appearance in adjacent lung was seen for a median about 59 of the top 100 tumor clones.

The gene calls are TRBV6-8 and TRBJ2-5; D possibly corresponds to TRBD2 (6 bases). The source is a man between 40 and 75 years old with stage III squamous cell lung carcinoma. Material: lung tumor tissue, obtained before any cancer treatment. CDR3 DNA sequence: TGTGCCATCAGACCCGGGGGAAGCGAGACCCAGTACTTC. Translating gives CAIRPGGSETQYF.